Following are 19 T cell receptor beta chains from one sample sequenced in a study of a mutant IDH1 vaccine in newly diagnosed glioma. Antigens for these TCRs are unknown. The protocol was immunoSEQ multiplex PCR, while the TCRdb copy is restricted to in-frame clones and leaves out a portion. The data contain 50,000 or so clones, roughly 90% of them singletons. Time point given: week 11, during vaccination. Each dose of the vaccine consisted of 300 ug of mutant IDH1 20-mer peptide, with topical imiquimod. Source: PBMCs, taken from a glioma patient whose treatment included an IDH1 peptide vaccine. The receptor source for this set is a man aged 50-59 years with glioma.

The chain carries TRBV7-2 and TRBJ1-2; D possibly corresponds to TRBD1 (5 bases). V was clipped by 2 bases and J by 3 bases, with 7 bases between them. This CDR3 contains 13 residues. The germline gives CDR1 SGHTA, CDR2 FQGNSA. This CDR3 is CASSLLTDYGYTF. In DNA, the CDR3 is TGTGCCAGCAGCTTATTGACAGACTATGGCTACACCTTC.

This clone was observed once. The V call is TRBV18, the J call TRBJ1-3; unclear D gene. Germline loops: CDR1 KGHSH, CDR2 LQKENI. This CDR3 contains 16 residues. Trimming took off 3 bases at V and 4 bases at J, with 16 bases between the two ends. CDR3 in DNA: TGTGCCAGCTCACCCGGTACAGCTTTTTACGGAAACACCATATATTTT. It is translated as CASSPGTAFYGNTIYF.

The chain uses TRBV6-6 and TRBJ1-5; D is ambiguous. The CDR3 is made up of 14 amino acids. The V end lost 0 bases, the J end lost 3 bases, and 6 bases lay between the germline ends. Germline V CDR1 and CDR2: MNHNY, SVGAGI (reference sequence). Here the CDR3 reads CASSYSGNNQPQHF. The CDR3 DNA sequence: TGTGCCAGCAGTTACTCAGGGAACAATCAGCCCCAGCATTTT.

The chain is built from TRBV9 and TRBJ2-3; D may be TRBD1 or TRBD2 (6 bases each). V was shortened by 0 bases and J by 6 bases, with 20 bases between the two germline ends. This CDR3 has 17 residues. CDR1 and CDR2 from the germline V gene are SGDLS and YYNGEE. The CDR3, as DNA: TGTGCCAGCAGCGTAGAGGGGGGAGACAGTCCCGGGGATACGCAGTATTTT. Its translation is CASSVEGGDSPGDTQYF.

This clone occurred a few times. The V call is TRBV28, the J call TRBJ1-5; the D is unclear. Germline-derived CDR1 and CDR2 are MDHEN and SYDVKM. Deletions cut 6 bases from V and 0 bases from J, with 9 bases between. The CDR3 totals 14 residues. This CDR3 is CASSWGGSNQPQHF. The CDR3 DNA reads TGTGCCAGCAGCTGGGGAGGTAGCAATCAGCCCCAGCATTTT.

The chain links TRBV19 to TRBJ1-1, with unresolved D. Germline-derived CDR1 and CDR2 are LNHDA and SQIVND (reference sequence). Trimming shortened V by 4 bases and J by 11 bases, and 23 bases separated the two germline ends. The CDR3 contains 15 residues. CDR3 residues: CASSTGRTSQPAAFF. The CDR3 region has the DNA TGTGCCAGTAGTACCGGCAGGACCTCTCAACCTGCGGCTTTCTTT.

In this sample, this clone turned up once. V usage is TRBV9 and J usage is TRBJ1-1; D possibly corresponds to TRBD1 (6 bases). The germline V gene has CDR1 SGDLS and CDR2 YYNGEE. V lost 4 bases and J 4 bases, leaving 17 bases between the germline ends. The length of the CDR3 is 15 residues. CDR3 bases: TGTGCCAGCAGCCATGAGGGGGGGCTGCTCACTGAAGCTTTCTTT. Translating it yields CASSHEGGLLTEAFF. Drawing the rest from reference TRBV9 and TRBJ1-1, the complete variable domain is DSGVTQTPKHLITATGQRVTLRCSPRSGDLSVYWYQQSLDQGLQFLIQYYNGEERAKGNILERFSAQQFPDLHSELNLSSLELGDSALYFCASSHEGGLLTEAFFGQGTRLTVV.

The chain joins TRBV7-9 to TRBJ2-7; 10 positions agree with TRBD2. The V gene end was trimmed by 3 bases and the J gene end by 3 bases; junction bases not matched to a gene: 5. The germline gives CDR1 SEHNR, CDR2 FQNEAQ (reference sequence). This CDR3 comprises 15 residues. The CDR3 reads CASSFGLADFYEQYF. The CDR3 DNA reads TGTGCCAGCAGCTTCGGACTAGCGGATTTCTACGAGCAGTACTTC. Complete variable domain (other parts from reference TRBV7-9 and TRBJ2-7): DTGVSQNPRHKITKRGQNVTFRCDPISEHNRLYWYRQTLGQGPEFLTYFQNEAQLEKSRLLSDRFSAERPKGSFSTLEIQRTEQGDSAMYLCASSFGLADFYEQYFGPGTRLTVT.

The chain has TRBV30 and TRBJ2-7; no definite D call. CDR3 length: 13 residues. CDR1 and CDR2 from the germline V gene are GTSNPN and SVGIG (reference sequence). Trimming removed 0 bases at V and 9 bases at J, with 15 bases between. DNA for the CDR3: TGTGCCTGGAGTGTAGTTTTGACCGGCGGGCAGTACTTC. It codes for CAWSVVLTGGQYF.

This chain uses TRBV10-3 with TRBJ2-7; TRBD1 or TRBD2 may be the D gene (5 bases each). V gave up 11 bases and J gave up 5 bases, with 16 bases separating them. This CDR3 spans 12 amino acids. CDR1 and CDR2 (germline): ENHRY, SYGVKD. The CDR3 nucleotides are TGTGCCTCGGAGGCAGGGAACCACGAGCAGTACTTC. This gives the protein CASEAGNHEQYF.

Of note for this clone: The sample holds other DNA sequences that translate to the same CDR3. The chain carries TRBV27 and TRBJ2-2; D gene ambiguous. V lost 1 base to trimming and J lost 1 base, with 4 bases between them. This CDR3 region has 14 residues. Germline V lookup: CDR1 MNHEY, CDR2 SMNVEV (reference sequence). The CDR3 DNA follows: TGTGCCAGCAGTTTATTAGGGAACACCGGGGAGCTGTTTTTT. Translated, it gives CASSLLGNTGELFF.

The rearrangement links TRBV5-8 to TRBJ2-3; D tentatively reads TRBD1 or TRBD2 (5 bases each). V was trimmed by 4 bases and J by 4 bases, leaving 19 bases between them. The CDR3 spans 16 residues. Germline CDR1 reads SGHTS; CDR2 reads YDEGEE. The CDR3 DNA reads as TGTGCCAGCAGCAAACCGGGGCCCCAGGGCCCAGATACGCAGTATTTT. This gives the protein CASSKPGPQGPDTQYF.

This chain connects TRBV5-4 to TRBJ1-5; D might be TRBD1 (5 bases). The CDR3 is 14 amino acids. Trimming took 4 bases from V and 6 from J, leaving 14 bases between them. In germline, CDR1 is SGHNT, CDR2 YYREEE (reference sequence). The DNA of the CDR3 is TGTGCCAGCAGCGTCCAGGGTGTGGGTCAGCCCCAGCATTTT. It encodes CASSVQGVGQPQHF. Complete variable domain (other parts from reference TRBV5-4 and TRBJ1-5): ETGVTQSPTHLIKTRGQQVTLRCSSQSGHNTVSWYQQALGQGPQFIFQYYREEENGRGNFPPRFSGLQFPNYSSELNVNALELDDSALYLCASSVQGVGQPQHFGDGTRLSIL.

The CDR3 here is CASSQMGLAGVENTGELFF. The CDR3 DNA follows: TGTGCCAGCAGCCAGATGGGACTAGCGGGAGTAGAGAACACCGGGGAGCTGTTTTTT. The rearrangement joins TRBV4-2 to TRBJ2-2; TRBD2 matches 14 bases. There are 19 residues in the CDR3. After removal of 3 bases from V and 1 base from J, the junction contained 7 bases not matched to a gene. The V gene's germline CDR1 is LGHNA and CDR2 YNFKEQ.

The genes are TRBV4-3 and TRBJ1-1, with D unclear. V lost 0 bases, J lost 0 bases, and 5 bases lay in between. There are 14 residues in the CDR3. CDR1 LGHNA and CDR2 YSLEER come from the germline V gene. CDR3 in DNA: TGCGCCAGCAGCCAAGACAGAATGAACACTGAAGCTTTCTTT. This gives the protein CASSQDRMNTEAFF.

The rearrangement links TRBV6-1 to TRBJ1-4; D uncertain. V was clipped by 2 bases and J by 8 bases, with 9 bases between them. The CDR3 runs to 13 residues. The germline V gene has CDR1 MNHNS and CDR2 SASEGT. The CDR3 region has the DNA TGTGCCAGCAGTGAATCCCTGGGCGAAAAACTGTTTTTT. Translated: CASSESLGEKLFF.

DNA for the CDR3: TGTGCCAGCAGCTTGGCCGGAACAGGGGGAAGCGAAAAACTGTTTTTT. It specifies CASSLAGTGGSEKLFF. The chain couples TRBV5-4 to TRBJ1-4; 8 nucleotides match TRBD1. The CDR3 contains 16 residues. The V and J ends lost 0 bases and 8 bases, in that order; junction bases with no gene match: 9. CDR1 is SGHNT and CDR2 is YYREEE in the germline V gene (reference sequence).

This sequence joins TRBV7-9 and TRBJ1-4; D is perhaps TRBD1 (5 bases). Deletions cut 5 bases from V and 5 bases from J, with 12 bases between. Germline CDR1 SEHNR, CDR2 FQNEAQ (reference sequence). The CDR3 runs to 14 residues. CDR3 region: CASSRDGLNEKLFF. The CDR3 coding sequence is TGTGCCAGCAGCCGGGACGGCTTAAATGAAAAACTGTTTTTT.

V and J are TRBV28 and TRBJ1-2; D is ambiguous. V lost 2 bases and J 4 bases, leaving 11 bases between the germline ends. The CDR3 contains 14 residues. CDR1 is MDHEN, CDR2 SYDVKM, per germline. As DNA, the CDR3 is TGTGCCAGCAGTTTACTTCACAGATTCTATGGCTACACCTTC. It codes for CASSLLHRFYGYTF.